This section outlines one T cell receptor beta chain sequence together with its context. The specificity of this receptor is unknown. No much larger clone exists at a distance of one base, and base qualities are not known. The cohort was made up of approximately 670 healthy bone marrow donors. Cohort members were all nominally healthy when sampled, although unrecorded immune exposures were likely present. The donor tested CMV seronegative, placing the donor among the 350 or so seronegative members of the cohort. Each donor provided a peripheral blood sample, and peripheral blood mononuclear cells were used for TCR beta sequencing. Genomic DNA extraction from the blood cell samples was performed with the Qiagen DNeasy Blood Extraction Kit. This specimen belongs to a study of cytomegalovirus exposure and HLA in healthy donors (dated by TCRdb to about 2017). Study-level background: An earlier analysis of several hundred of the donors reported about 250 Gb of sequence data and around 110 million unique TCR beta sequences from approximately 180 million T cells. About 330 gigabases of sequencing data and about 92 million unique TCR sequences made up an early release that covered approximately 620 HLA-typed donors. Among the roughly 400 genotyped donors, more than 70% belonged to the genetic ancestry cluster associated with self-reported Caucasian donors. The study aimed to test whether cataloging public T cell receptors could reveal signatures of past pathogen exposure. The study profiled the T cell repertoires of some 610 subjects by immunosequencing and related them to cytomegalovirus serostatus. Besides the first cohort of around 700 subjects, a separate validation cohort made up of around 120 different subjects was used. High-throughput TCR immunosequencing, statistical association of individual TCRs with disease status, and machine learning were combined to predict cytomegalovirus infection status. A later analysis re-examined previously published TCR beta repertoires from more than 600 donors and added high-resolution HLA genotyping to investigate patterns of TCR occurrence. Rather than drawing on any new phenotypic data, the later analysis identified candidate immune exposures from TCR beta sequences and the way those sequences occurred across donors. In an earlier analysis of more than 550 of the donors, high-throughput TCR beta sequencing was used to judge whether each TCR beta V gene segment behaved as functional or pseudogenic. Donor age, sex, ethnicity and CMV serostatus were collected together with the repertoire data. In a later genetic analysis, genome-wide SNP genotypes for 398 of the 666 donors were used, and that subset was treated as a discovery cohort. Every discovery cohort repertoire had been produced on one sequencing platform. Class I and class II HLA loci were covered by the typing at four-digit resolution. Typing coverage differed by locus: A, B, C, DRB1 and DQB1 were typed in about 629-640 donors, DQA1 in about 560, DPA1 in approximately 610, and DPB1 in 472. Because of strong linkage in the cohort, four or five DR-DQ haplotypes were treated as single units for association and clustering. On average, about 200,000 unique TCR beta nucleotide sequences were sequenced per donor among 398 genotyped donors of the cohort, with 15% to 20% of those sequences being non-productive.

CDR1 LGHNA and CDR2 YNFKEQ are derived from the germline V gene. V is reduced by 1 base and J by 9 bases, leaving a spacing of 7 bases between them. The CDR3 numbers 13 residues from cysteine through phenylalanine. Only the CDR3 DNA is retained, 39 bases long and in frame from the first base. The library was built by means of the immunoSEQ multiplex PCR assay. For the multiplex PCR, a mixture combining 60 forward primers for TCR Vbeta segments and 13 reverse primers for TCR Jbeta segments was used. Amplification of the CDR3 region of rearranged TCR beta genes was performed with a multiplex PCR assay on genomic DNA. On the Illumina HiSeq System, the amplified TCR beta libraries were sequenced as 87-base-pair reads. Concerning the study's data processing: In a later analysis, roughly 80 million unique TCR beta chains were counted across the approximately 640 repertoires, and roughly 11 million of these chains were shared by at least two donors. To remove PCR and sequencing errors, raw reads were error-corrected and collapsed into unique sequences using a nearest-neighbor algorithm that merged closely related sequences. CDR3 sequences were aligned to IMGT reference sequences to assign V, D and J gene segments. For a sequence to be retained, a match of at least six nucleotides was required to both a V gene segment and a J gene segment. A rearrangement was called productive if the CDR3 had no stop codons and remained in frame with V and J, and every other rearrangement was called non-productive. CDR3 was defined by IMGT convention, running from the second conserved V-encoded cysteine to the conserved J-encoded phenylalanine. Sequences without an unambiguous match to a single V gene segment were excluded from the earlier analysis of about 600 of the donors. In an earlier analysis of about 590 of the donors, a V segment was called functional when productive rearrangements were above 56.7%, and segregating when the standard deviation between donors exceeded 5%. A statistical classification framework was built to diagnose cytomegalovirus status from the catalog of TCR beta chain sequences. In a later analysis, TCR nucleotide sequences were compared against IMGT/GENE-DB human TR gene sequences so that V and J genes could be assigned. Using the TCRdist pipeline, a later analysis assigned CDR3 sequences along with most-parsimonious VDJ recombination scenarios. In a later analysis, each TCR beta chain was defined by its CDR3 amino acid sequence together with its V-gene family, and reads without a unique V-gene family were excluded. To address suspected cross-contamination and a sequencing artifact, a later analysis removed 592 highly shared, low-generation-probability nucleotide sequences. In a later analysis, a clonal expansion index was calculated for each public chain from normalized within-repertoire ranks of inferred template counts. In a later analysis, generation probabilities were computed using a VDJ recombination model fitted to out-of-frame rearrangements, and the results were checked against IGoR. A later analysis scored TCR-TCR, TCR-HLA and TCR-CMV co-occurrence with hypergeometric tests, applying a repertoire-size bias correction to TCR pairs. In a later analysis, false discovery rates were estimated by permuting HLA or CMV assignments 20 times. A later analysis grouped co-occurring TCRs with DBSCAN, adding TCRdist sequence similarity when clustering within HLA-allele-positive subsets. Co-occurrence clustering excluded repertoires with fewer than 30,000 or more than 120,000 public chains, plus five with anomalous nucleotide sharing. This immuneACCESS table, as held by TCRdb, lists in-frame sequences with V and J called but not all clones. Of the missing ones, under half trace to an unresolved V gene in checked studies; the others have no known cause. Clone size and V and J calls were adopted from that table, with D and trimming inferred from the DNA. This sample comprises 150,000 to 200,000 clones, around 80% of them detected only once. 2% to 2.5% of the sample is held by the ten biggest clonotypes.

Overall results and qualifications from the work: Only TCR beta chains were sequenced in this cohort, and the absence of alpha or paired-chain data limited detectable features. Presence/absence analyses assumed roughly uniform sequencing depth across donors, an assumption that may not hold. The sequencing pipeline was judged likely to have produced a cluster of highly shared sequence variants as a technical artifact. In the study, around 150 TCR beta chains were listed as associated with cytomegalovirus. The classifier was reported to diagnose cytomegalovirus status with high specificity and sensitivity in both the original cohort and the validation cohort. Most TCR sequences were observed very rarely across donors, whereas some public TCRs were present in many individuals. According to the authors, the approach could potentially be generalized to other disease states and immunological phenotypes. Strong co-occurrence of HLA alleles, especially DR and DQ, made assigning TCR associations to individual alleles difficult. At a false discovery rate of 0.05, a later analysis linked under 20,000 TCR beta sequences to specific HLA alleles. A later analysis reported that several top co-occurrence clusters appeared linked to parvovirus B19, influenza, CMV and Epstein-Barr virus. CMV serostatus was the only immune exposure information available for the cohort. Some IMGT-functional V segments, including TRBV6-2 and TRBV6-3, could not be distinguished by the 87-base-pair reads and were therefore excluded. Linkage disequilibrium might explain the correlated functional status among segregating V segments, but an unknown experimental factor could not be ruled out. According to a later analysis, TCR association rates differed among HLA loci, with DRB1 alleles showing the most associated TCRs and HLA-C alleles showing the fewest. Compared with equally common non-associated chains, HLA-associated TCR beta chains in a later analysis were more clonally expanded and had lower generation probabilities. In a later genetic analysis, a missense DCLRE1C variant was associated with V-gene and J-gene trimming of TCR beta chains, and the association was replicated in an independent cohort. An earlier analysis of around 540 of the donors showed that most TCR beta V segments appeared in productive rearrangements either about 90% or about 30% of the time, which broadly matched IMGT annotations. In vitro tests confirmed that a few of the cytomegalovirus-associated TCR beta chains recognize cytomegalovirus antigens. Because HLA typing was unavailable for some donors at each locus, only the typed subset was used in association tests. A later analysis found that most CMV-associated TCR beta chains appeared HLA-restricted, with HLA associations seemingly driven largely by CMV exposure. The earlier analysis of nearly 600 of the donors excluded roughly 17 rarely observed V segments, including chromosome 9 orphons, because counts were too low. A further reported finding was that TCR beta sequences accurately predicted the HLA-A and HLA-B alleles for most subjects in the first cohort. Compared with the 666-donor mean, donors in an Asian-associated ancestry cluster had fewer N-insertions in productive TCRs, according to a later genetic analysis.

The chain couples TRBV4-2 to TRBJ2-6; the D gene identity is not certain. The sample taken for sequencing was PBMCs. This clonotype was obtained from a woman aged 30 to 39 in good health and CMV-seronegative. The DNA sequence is TGTGCCAGCAGCCAAGGTCTTTACAACGTCCTGACTTTC. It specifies CASSQGLYNVLTF.